Below are 5 T cell receptor beta chains sequenced from a single sample in a study of shared clonotypes between healthy human individuals. Repertoires were generated with immunoSEQ multiplex PCR, while TCRdb's copy carries only in-frame clones and drops some. Here the sample spans some 2 million clones, about 94% being singletons. Naive CD8 cells were CD45RO-negative, positively selected for CCR7, excluding terminally differentiated effector memory CD45RA+ cells. Sample: naive CD8+ T cells sorted from blood. The receptor source for this set is a man between 18 and 29 years old in good health.

This chain links TRBV7-8 with TRBJ2-2, with D possibly being TRBD2 (5 bases). Trimming removed 1 base from V and 6 bases from J, with 12 bases in between. This CDR3 has 15 residues. Germline CDR1 and CDR2: SGHVS and FQNEAQ. For the CDR3, the DNA is TGTGCCAGCAGCTTAGTCGTTGGAGGAGCCGGGGAGCTGTTTTTT. As protein: CASSLVVGGAGELFF.

The J gene is TRBJ2-3, the V gene TRBV6-5; maybe TRBD2 (5 bases). Germline-derived CDR1 and CDR2 are MNHEY and SVGAGI. With 6 bases removed from V and 0 bases from J, the gap between germline ends came to 13 bases. The CDR3 is 15 amino acids. The CDR3 protein is CASSALGGSTDTQYF. CDR3 coding DNA: TGTGCCAGCAGCGCCCTTGGCGGGAGCACAGATACGCAGTATTTT.

V usage is TRBV10-3 and J usage is TRBJ2-7, with 9 bases identical to TRBD2. V lost 6 bases, J lost 5 bases, and 2 bases stayed unmatched. This CDR3 contains 12 residues. Germline V gives CDR1 ENHRY, CDR2 SYGVKD. The CDR3: CAISGGGDEQYF. CDR3 nucleotides: TGTGCCATCAGCGGCGGGGGGGACGAGCAGTACTTC.

The gene calls are TRBV5-8 and TRBJ2-1; D not certain. The V end lost 3 bases, the J end lost 15 bases, and 10 bases lay between the germline ends. Germline assignment: CDR1 SGHTS and CDR2 YDEGEE. The CDR3 loop spans 10 amino acids. In DNA form, the CDR3 reads TGTGCCAGCAGCTCACATCCGGGGTTCTTC. It is translated as CASSSHPGFF.

V usage is TRBV5-4 and J usage is TRBJ2-7, with TRBD2 matching over 9 bases. V shed 1 base and J 4 bases; nucleotides not matched to a gene: 6. The germline CDR1 and CDR2 sequences are SGHNT and YYREEE (reference sequence). This CDR3 has 15 amino acids. CDR3 sequence (DNA): TGTGCCAGCAGCTTGTGGGCTAGCGGGGATTACGAGCAGTACTTC. The encoded protein is CASSLWASGDYEQYF.